The clone carrying this T cell receptor (beta chain) has a count of ten or more. No antigen is known for it. The source of the sample is a study of T cell repertoires in cytomegalovirus infection. Study overall: Shared public TCR beta signatures pointed to both CMV infection and a matching HLA type.

Via MiXCR, TCRdb re-called the reads, giving one row per CDR3 protein. The sample includes 500,000 or so distinct CDR3 sequences, more than 15% seen only once; the top ten take 24%. Whole-study findings and limits: Pooled public TCR beta family frequency picked out CMV carriers with the relevant HLA. In two of eight donors, the top clonotype was HLA-C-restricted CMV-specific.

This clonotype originated in a human donor in good health (CMV status not recorded). Some clones in this sample may be carry-over from other donors' samples. Sequencing was done on a sample of CD8+ T cells from PBMCs.

CDR3 sequence reads: CASSESGGAYEQYF. In nucleotides, the CDR3 is TGTGCCAGCAGCGAAAGCGGGGGGGCTTACGAGCAGTACTTC. The V gene is TRBV7-3, the J gene TRBJ2-7; 10 bases fit TRBD2. This CDR3 is built from 14 residues. Germline CDR1 SGHTA, CDR2 FQGTGA. Losses at the gene ends were 5 bases for V and 4 bases for J; bases not matched to a gene: 5.